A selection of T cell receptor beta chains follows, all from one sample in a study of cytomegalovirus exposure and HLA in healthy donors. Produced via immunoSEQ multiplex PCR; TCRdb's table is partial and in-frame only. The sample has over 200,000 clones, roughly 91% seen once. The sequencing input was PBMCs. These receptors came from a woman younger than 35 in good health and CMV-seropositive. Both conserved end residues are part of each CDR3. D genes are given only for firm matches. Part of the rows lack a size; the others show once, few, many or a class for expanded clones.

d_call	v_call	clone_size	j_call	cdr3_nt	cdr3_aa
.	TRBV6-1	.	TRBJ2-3	TGTGCCAGCAGTGAACAGGGAGGAGATACGCAGTATTTT	CASSEQGGDTQYF
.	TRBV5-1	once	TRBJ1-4	TGCGCCAGCAGCTTAGGACACAGGAATGAAAAACTGTTTTTT	CASSLGHRNEKLFF
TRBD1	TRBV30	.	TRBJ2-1	TGTGCCTGGAGTGTATTAGGTGGACAGGGGGAGTTCTTC	CAWSVLGGQGEFF
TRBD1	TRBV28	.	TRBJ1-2	TGTGCCAGCAGCTTCGTTGGACAGGAAGCTAACTATGGCTACACCTTC	CASSFVGQEANYGYTF
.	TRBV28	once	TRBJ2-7	TGTGCCAGCCAATTCCACGTGGGAGTAGGCTACGAGCAGTACTTC	CASQFHVGVGYEQYF
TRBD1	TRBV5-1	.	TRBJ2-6	TGCGCCAGCAGCTTGGGGCCGACAGGGAAATCTGGGGCCAACGTCCTGACTTTC	CASSLGPTGKSGANVLTF
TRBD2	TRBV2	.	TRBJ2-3	TGTGCCAGCAGATGGACTAGCGGGAGGGATACGCAGTATTTT	CASRWTSGRDTQYF
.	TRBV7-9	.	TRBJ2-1	TGTGCCAGCAGCCACCCCCCGCCGAGGTCCTACAATGAGCAGTTCTTC	CASSHPPPRSYNEQFF
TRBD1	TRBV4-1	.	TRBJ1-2	TGCGCCAGCAGCCAAGATGGGGACAGCCTAGCTAACTATGGCTACACCTTC	CASSQDGDSLANYGYTF
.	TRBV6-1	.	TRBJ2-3	TGTGCCAGCAGCTGGGGCGGGATTGGAGATACGCAGTATTTT	CASSWGGIGDTQYF
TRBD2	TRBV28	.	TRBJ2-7	TGTGCCAGCAGTTTTTATAGCGGGGCATCCTACGAGCAGTACTTC	CASSFYSGASYEQYF
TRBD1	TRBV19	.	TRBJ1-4	TGTGCCAGTAGACTCGGGACAGCTAATGAAAAACTGTTTTTT	CASRLGTANEKLFF
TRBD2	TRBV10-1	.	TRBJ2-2	TGCGCCAGCAGTGACCGGATGACTAGCGGGATAGCCGGGGAGCTGTTTTTT	CASSDRMTSGIAGELFF
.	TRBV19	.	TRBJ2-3	TGTGCCAGTAGTACAGGGGATTCTGGCACAGATACGCAGTATTTT	CASSTGDSGTDTQYF
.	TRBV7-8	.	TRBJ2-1	TGTGCCAGCAGCCCGACGGAGGGCCACAATGAGCAGTTCTTC	CASSPTEGHNEQFF
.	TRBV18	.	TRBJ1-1	TGTGCCAGCTCACCACCGCCGGGAGGCACTGAAGCTTTCTTT	CASSPPPGGTEAFF
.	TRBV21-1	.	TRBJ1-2	TGTGCCAGCAGCAAAGCCCGACAGGGTTATGGCTACACCTTC	CASSKARQGYGYTF
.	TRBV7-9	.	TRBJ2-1	TGTGCCAGCGAACCGAAGGGGTACAATGAGCAGTTCTTC	CASEPKGYNEQFF
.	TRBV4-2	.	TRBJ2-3	TGTGCCAGCAGCCAAACTGTGGCGGGACCATCAGATACGCAGTATTTT	CASSQTVAGPSDTQYF
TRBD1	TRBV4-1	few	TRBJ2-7	TGCGCCAGCAGCCCCGACAGGGGGCGAAGCGGGAGTTTAACCTACGAGCAGTACTTC	CASSPDRGRSGSLTYEQYF
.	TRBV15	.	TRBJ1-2	TGTGCCACCAGCAGACGTGAGGGGAGTGACAGGCCGAACTATGGCTACACCTTC	CATSRREGSDRPNYGYTF
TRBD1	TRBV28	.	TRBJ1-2	TGTGCCAGCAGCCAACCTACAGGGGGGCATGGCTACACCTTC	CASSQPTGGHGYTF